Each of the 25 T cell receptor beta chains below was sequenced from the same sample in a study of beta chain features in type 1 diabetes. As every portion of the isolated RNA was reverse transcribed, the sequencing read expressed TCRB transcripts. Measured with immunoSEQ multiplex PCR; TCRdb has only the in-frame clones, and not every one. The data show roughly 140,000 clones, about 51% seen once. The specimen was Tregs from blood. The source is a man between 18 and 29 years old in good health.

This clone was observed a few times. This rearrangement joins TRBV7-8 to TRBJ2-6; D gene ambiguous. Germline V CDR1 and CDR2: SGHVS, FQNEAQ. The CDR3 runs to 12 residues. The V and J ends lost 5 bases and 13 bases respectively, with 12 bases between them. The CDR3 reads CASSNPVRVLTF. The CDR3 nucleotides are TGTGCCAGCAGCAACCCGGTTCGGGTCCTGACTTTC.

V gene TRBV5-4 combines with J gene TRBJ2-2; D call uncertain. Trimming stripped 1 base from V and 6 bases from J, with 10 bases between. The CDR3 is made up of 14 amino acids. Germline V gives CDR1 SGHNT, CDR2 YYREEE (reference sequence). The CDR3 DNA follows: TGTGCCAGCAGCTTGAAAAATTTCGCCGGGGAGCTGTTTTTT. Translated, it gives CASSLKNFAGELFF.

This clone was picked up one time. The gene calls are TRBV4-3 and TRBJ1-6; TRBD1 matches at 7 bases. V gave up 2 bases and J gave up 10 bases; unmatched junction bases: 5. The CDR3 is made up of 14 amino acids. Germline CDR1 reads LGHNA; CDR2 reads YSLEER. The CDR3 DNA is TGCGCCAGCAGCCAAAGTGACAGGGCCTCACCCCTCCACTTT. Protein sequence: CASSQSDRASPLHF.

A remark on this clone: Different DNA sequences within this sample yield the same CDR3. The chain recombines TRBV18 with TRBJ1-1; D gene unclear. V lost 3 bases, J lost 5 bases, and 4 bases lay in between. CDR1 and CDR2 (germline): KGHSH, LQKENI. This CDR3 is 11 amino acids long. The CDR3 DNA follows: TGTGCCAGCTCACCGGCTACTGAAGCTTTCTTT. Its translation is CASSPATEAFF.

V and J are TRBV5-6 and TRBJ1-4; D perhaps matches TRBD1 (5 bases). CDR1 is SGHDT, CDR2 YYEEEE, per germline. Trimming stripped 4 bases from V and 8 bases from J, with 12 bases between. This CDR3 has 13 amino acids. The CDR3 is CASSAGTWEKLFF. In nucleotides, the CDR3 is TGTGCCAGCAGCGCCGGGACTTGGGAAAAACTGTTTTTT.

CDR3 residues: CASSPGWDKNTEAFF. CDR3 nucleotide sequence: TGTGCCAGCAGCCCTGGGTGGGACAAGAACACTGAAGCTTTCTTT. This rearrangement joins TRBV5-6 to TRBJ1-1; the D gene is possibly TRBD1 (6 bases). The CDR3 covers 15 residues. Trimming shortened V by 4 bases and J by 1 base, and 14 bases separated the two germline ends. In germline, CDR1 is SGHDT, CDR2 YYEEEE. The full variable domain, rest sourced from reference TRBV5-6 and TRBJ1-1, is DAGVTQSPTHLIKTRGQQVTLRCSPKSGHDTVSWYQQALGQGPQFIFQYYEEEERQRGNFPDRFSGHQFPNYSSELNVNALLLGDSALYLCASSPGWDKNTEAFFGQGTRLTVV.

The rearrangement uses TRBV7-2 and TRBJ2-1; tentatively, D is TRBD2 (6 bases). V shed 5 bases and J shed 6 bases, with 20 bases lying between them. Germline V lookup: CDR1 SGHTA, CDR2 FQGNSA. CDR3 size: 16 residues. As DNA, the CDR3 is TGTGCCAGCAGCACCTCATCGACTAGAATAGCCAATGAGCAGTTCTTC. Translating gives CASSTSSTRIANEQFF.

There are a few counts of this clone. Other DNA variants within this sample encode the same CDR3. The chain links TRBV7-2 to TRBJ1-5; D unresolved. CDR1 is SGHTA, CDR2 FQGNSA, per germline. V shed 5 bases and J shed 0 bases, with 5 bases lying between them. The CDR3 is made up of 13 amino acids. The CDR3 DNA reads as TGTGCCAGCAGCCAAAATAGCAATCAGCCCCAGCATTTT. It yields the protein CASSQNSNQPQHF.

The chain is built from TRBV29-1 and TRBJ1-1; TRBD1 might be the D (5 bases). This CDR3 is built from 11 residues. V was cut by 7 bases and J by 9 bases, with 15 bases left in between. CDR1 SQVTM and CDR2 ANQGSEA come from the germline V gene. CDR3 nucleotides: TGCAGCGCAACACTCAGGGTACAAGCTTTCTTT. Protein product: CSATLRVQAFF.

The chain employs TRBV27 and TRBJ1-2; 10 nucleotides line up with TRBD1. The CDR3 extends over 17 amino acids. V lost 4 bases, J lost 4 bases, and 12 bases stayed unmatched. Looked up from germline, CDR1 is MNHEY and CDR2 is SMNVEV (reference sequence). In nucleotides, the CDR3 is TGTGCCAGCAGTTCCCGAGAACACCGGGACAGGGGCTATGGCTACACCTTC. Translation: CASSSREHRDRGYGYTF.

This chain connects TRBV5-1 to TRBJ1-2; D ambiguous. CDR1 SGHRS and CDR2 YFSETQ come from the germline V gene. The V end lost 4 bases, the J end lost 3 bases, and 16 bases lay between the germline ends. The CDR3 is made up of 15 amino acids. CDR3 sequence: CASSRPDNTYYGYTF. The CDR3 coding sequence is TGCGCCAGCAGCAGGCCAGACAACACATACTATGGCTACACCTTC.

This chain uses TRBV19 with TRBJ1-3; the D is unclear. The germline V and J ends were trimmed by 5 bases and 2 bases, with 10 bases remaining between them. The germline gives CDR1 LNHDA, CDR2 SQIVND (reference sequence). The CDR3 has 14 residues. The CDR3 region has the DNA TGTGCCAGTAGTCCCAGAGGGACTGGAAACACCATATATTTT. Its protein product is CASSPRGTGNTIYF.

DNA of the CDR3: TGTGCCAGCCGTCGGCAGGGGATATCCTACGAGCAGTACTTC. It is translated as CASRRQGISYEQYF. The chain has TRBV19 and TRBJ2-7, with D perhaps matching TRBD1 (6 bases). The length of the CDR3 is 14 residues. Germline CDR1 reads LNHDA; CDR2 reads SQIVND (reference sequence). The germline V and J ends were trimmed by 9 bases and 1 base, with 16 bases remaining between them.

The chain links TRBV30 to TRBJ1-4, with 7 bases matching TRBD1. Germline lookup yields CDR1 GTSNPN and CDR2 SVGIG (reference sequence). With 7 bases clipped from V and 2 bases from J, the junction kept 4 bases outside the gene matches. The CDR3 is 13 residues long. CDR3 DNA: TGTGCCTCGGACAGGAGGACTAATGAAAAACTGTTTTTT. It translates to CASDRRTNEKLFF.

The chain joins TRBV7-3 to TRBJ2-2; perhaps TRBD2 as D (5 bases). Trimming left V 8 bases short and J 5 bases short, with 12 bases between. There are 13 residues in the CDR3. The germline CDR1 and CDR2 sequences are SGHTA and FQGTGA. CDR3 bases: TGTGCCAGCTCCGGAGGTCTAACCGGGGAGCTGTTTTTT. It is translated as CASSGGLTGELFF.

A few counts support this clone. The rearrangement uses TRBV5-1 and TRBJ2-7; 9 nucleotides align to TRBD2. Trimming removed 1 base from V and 2 bases from J; junction bases left unmatched: 7. This CDR3 has 16 amino acids. Looked up from germline, CDR1 is SGHRS and CDR2 is YFSETQ. DNA for the CDR3: TGCGCCAGCAGCTTGCATCTAGCGGGGAAAACCTACGAGCAGTACTTC. Translated, it gives CASSLHLAGKTYEQYF.

The chain joins TRBV7-8 to TRBJ2-5; 13 bases agree with TRBD2. The trim removed 2 bases at V and 5 bases at J, leaving 8 bases unmatched. CDR1 and CDR2 from the germline V gene are SGHVS and FQNEAQ. The CDR3 loop spans 17 amino acids. The CDR3: CASSLFGTSGGVETQYF. The CDR3, as DNA: TGTGCCAGCAGCTTATTTGGAACTAGCGGGGGGGTGGAGACCCAGTACTTC.

J is TRBJ2-1 and V is TRBV7-9; D uncertain. Per the germline V gene, CDR1 is SEHNR and CDR2 is FQNEAQ (reference sequence). Trimming cost V 0 bases and J 0 bases, with 9 bases left between them. This CDR3 comprises 16 residues. The CDR3: CASSLAYLSSYNEQFF. Here the CDR3 DNA reads TGTGCCAGCAGCTTAGCCTACCTGAGCTCCTACAATGAGCAGTTCTTC.

In its sample, this clone was seen a few times. The chain couples TRBV7-2 to TRBJ2-7, with D possibly TRBD1 on 6 matching bases. The CDR3 is 13 amino acids. Germline lookup yields CDR1 SGHTA and CDR2 FQGNSA. V was trimmed by 5 bases and J by 2 bases, leaving 10 bases between them. CDR3 coding DNA: TGTGCCAGCAGCGACAGGCTCACCTACGAGCAGTACTTC. Translating it yields CASSDRLTYEQYF.

The gene calls are TRBV30 and TRBJ2-5, with D maybe TRBD2 (6 bases). The CDR3 runs 15 residues. V lost 2 bases, J lost 2 bases, and 15 bases lay in between. Per the germline V gene, CDR1 is GTSNPN and CDR2 is SVGIG (reference sequence). As DNA, the CDR3 is TGTGCCTGGAGTCCGCTTCTAGCGTTTCAAGAGACCCAGTACTTC. It yields the protein CAWSPLLAFQETQYF.

This chain uses TRBV21-1 with TRBJ2-7; TRBD1 was called by the table and not checked on the DNA. TRBV21-1 is a documented pseudogene. The CDR3 is 14 residues long. This chain's CDR3 is CASSSRDSQDEQYF. In DNA form, the CDR3 reads TGTGCCAGCAGCAGCCGGGACAGTCAGGACGAGCAGTACTTC.

J is TRBJ2-5 and V is TRBV5-1; 10 bases map to TRBD1. The CDR3 has 15 amino acids. V lost 0 bases, J lost 2 bases, and 1 base stayed unmatched. CDR1 and CDR2 from the germline V gene are SGHRS and YFSETQ. CDR3 amino acids: CASSLGDRGQETQYF. Written as DNA, the CDR3 is TGCGCCAGCAGCTTGGGGGACAGGGGACAAGAGACCCAGTACTTC.

V gene TRBV5-1 combines with J gene TRBJ2-2; 8 positions agree with TRBD1. The CDR3 covers 16 residues. V lost 3 bases to trimming and J lost 5 bases; unmatched junction nucleotides: 9. The germline V gene has CDR1 SGHRS and CDR2 YFSETQ. CDR3 DNA sequence: TGCGCCAGCAGCTCCGACAGGGGCGCGGAGACCGGGGAGCTGTTTTTT. Translating gives CASSSDRGAETGELFF.

The CDR3 DNA is TGTGCCAGCAGCTTGAACGGTCTGTGGGGGGACACTGAAGCTTTCTTT. It codes for CASSLNGLWGDTEAFF. This chain connects TRBV7-2 to TRBJ1-1, with D possibly matching TRBD1 (5 bases). Trimming pared 3 bases from V and 3 bases from J, leaving 17 bases between. This CDR3 is built from 16 residues. Per germline, CDR1 SGHTA and CDR2 FQGNSA.

The chain recombines TRBV2 with TRBJ2-3; the match to TRBD2 covers 7 bases. Trimming at V came to 3 bases and at J to 5 bases, leaving 8 bases not matched to a gene. The CDR3 is 15 residues long. CDR1 is SNHLY, CDR2 FYNNEI, per germline. The CDR3 DNA reads as TGTGCCAGCAGTGATCAGGCGGGAGTGGTAGATACGCAGTATTTT. This encodes CASSDQAGVVDTQYF.